This T cell receptor beta chain was identified in a study of beta chain features in type 1 diabetes. Study as a whole: Age, gender and cell yields were similar between patients and healthy donors. Researchers looked at about 110 million sorted cells across all samples. Study-level results: Lower insertion and higher deletion counts appeared at VDJ junctions in type 1 diabetes patients. There was a moderate but significant shortening of TCRB CDR3s in all four CD4+ subsets of Type 1 diabetes patients.

Expressed TCRB transcripts got sequenced, as all isolated RNA was reverse transcribed. Some clones are missing from TCRdb's copy, which holds only in-frame ones; the method was immunoSEQ multiplex PCR. Seen here are 350,000 to 400,000 clones, roughly 12% observed once, and the top ten hold 0.0095% to 0.013%. The sample holds a few counts of this clone. The antigen remains undetermined. A CD45RO/CCR7/CD25/CD127/CD95/CD27 panel sorted naive, central memory, regulatory and stem cell-like memory CD4+ cells. The CDR3 loop spans 15 amino acids. Losses at the gene ends were 4 bases for V and 4 bases for J; bases not matched to a gene: 7. Germline V gene data show CDR1 as SGHNT and CDR2 as YYREEE (reference sequence).

The sample consisted of naive CD4+ T cells from blood. The V and J genes are TRBV5-4 and TRBJ2-3; TRBD2 agrees at 9 bases. This TCR derives from a woman between 18 and 29 years old with type 1 diabetes. The CDR3: CASSGGLAGADTQYF. The CDR3, as DNA: TGTGCCAGCAGCGGGGGACTAGCTGGCGCAGATACGCAGTATTTT.